This T cell receptor (beta chain) was profiled in a study of blood T cell repertoires in COVID-19. Trimming pared 5 bases from V and 5 bases from J, leaving 15 bases between. This CDR3 comprises 15 residues. Germline loops: CDR1 MNHEY, CDR2 SMNVEV (reference sequence). Using immunoSEQ multiplex PCR, the repertoire was profiled, and TCRdb retains in-frame clones only, with some absent. The sample consists of about 59,000 clones, around 79% of them appearing once. The chain recombines TRBV27 with TRBJ2-2, with D perhaps TRBD2 (6 bases). This clonotype was sampled from a woman aged 65 to 85 with acute or convalescent COVID-19. The sequencing sample was made of peripheral blood. The CDR3 region is CASSPRLERTGELFF. In DNA form, the CDR3 reads TGTGCCAGCAGTCCACGACTAGAGCGGACCGGGGAGCTGTTTTTT.